Shown below are 12 T cell receptor beta chains from a single sample sequenced in a study of CXCR3-negative and CXCR3-positive naive CD8 T cells. The libraries of TRB cDNA were prepared using 5' RACE with UMI labels. TCRdb reprocessed the 5' RACE reads and stores each CDR3 protein as one record, lacking DNA. The listing records 140,000 to 150,000 distinct CDR3 sequences. Notes on the study in general: Against CXCR3-negative naive cells, CXCR3-positive naive cells showed more hydrophobic TRB CDR3s.

These receptors lack a known antigen. Sequencing input: naive CXCR3+ CD8+ T cells from blood. Subset given: CD45RO-CCR7+CD27+CD95- naive CD8+ T cells expressing CXCR3 (TNR3+). The receptors were gathered from a human donor in good health. Some clones in this sample may be carry-over from other donors' samples.

V and J are TRBV12-5 and TRBJ2-7. Germline V gives CDR1 LGHNT, CDR2 FRNRAP. CDR3 size: 11 residues. The CDR3 here is CASGFGYEQYF.

This rearrangement joins TRBV19 to TRBJ2-7. The CDR3 contains 13 residues. In germline, CDR1 is LNHDA, CDR2 SQIVND (reference sequence). CDR3 protein: CASSADRIYEQYF.

The chain links TRBV7-7 to TRBJ2-1. CDR3 length equals 14 residues. The V gene's germline CDR1 is SSHAT and CDR2 FNYEAQ (reference sequence). The CDR3 sequence is CASSPEGSYNEQFF.

V is TRBV28 and J is TRBJ2-4; the D call from TCRdb, TRBD1, cannot be confirmed without DNA. CDR1 and CDR2 from the germline V gene are MDHEN and SYDVKM. The CDR3 loop spans 15 amino acids. This chain's CDR3 is CASSFRGLAKNIQYF.

The chain recombines TRBV29-1 with TRBJ2-5; absent DNA, TCRdb's TRBD1 call cannot be checked. This CDR3 is built from 14 residues. Germline V CDR1 and CDR2: SQVTM, ANQGSEA. The CDR3 reads CSVELRDSQETQYF.

The chain couples TRBV7-8 to TRBJ2-1; checking the TCRdb D call of TRBD2 is not possible without DNA. The germline gives CDR1 SGHVS, CDR2 FQNEAQ. The CDR3 has 17 residues. Here the CDR3 reads CASSLVSGGAPPHEQFF.

The rearrangement links TRBV7-9 to TRBJ2-5. The CDR3 has 15 amino acids. From germline, CDR1 is SEHNR and CDR2 FQNEAQ (reference sequence). CDR3 sequence: CASSGKDGYQETQYF.

This chain connects TRBV7-2 to TRBJ2-7; TCRdb's D gene call, TRBD2, goes unchecked for lack of DNA. CDR1 SGHTA and CDR2 FQGNSA come from the germline V gene. The CDR3 contains 13 residues. The CDR3 here is CASRGTSAYEQYF.

The gene calls are TRBV7-9 and TRBJ2-3; absent DNA, TCRdb's TRBD1 call cannot be checked. This CDR3 has 16 residues. CDR1 and CDR2 from the germline V gene are SEHNR and FQNEAQ (reference sequence). CDR3 loop: CASSAEWDRNTDTQYF. Drawing the rest from reference TRBV7-9 and TRBJ2-3, the complete variable domain is DTGVSQNPRHKITKRGQNVTFRCDPISEHNRLYWYRQTLGQGPEFLTYFQNEAQLEKSRLLSDRFSAERPKGSFSTLEIQRTEQGDSAMYLCASSAEWDRNTDTQYFGPGTRLTVL.

The chain recombines TRBV5-1 with TRBJ2-7; TCRdb indicates TRBD2, and absent DNA this call remains unverified. Germline CDR1 reads SGHRS; CDR2 reads YFSETQ. This CDR3 comprises 14 residues. CDR3 region: CASSLVGTSYEQYF. Full variable domain (rest looked up from reference TRBV5-1 and TRBJ2-7): KAGVTQTPRYLIKTRGQQVTLSCSPISGHRSVSWYQQTPGQGLQFLFEYFSETQRNKGNFPGRFSGRQFSNSRSEMNVSTLELGDSALYLCASSLVGTSYEQYFGPGTRLTVT.

V gene TRBV20-1 combines with J gene TRBJ2-2; TCRdb reports TRBD1, a call that lacks DNA to check it against. CDR1 and CDR2 (germline): DFQATT, SNEGSKA (reference sequence). CDR3 length: 15 amino acids. The CDR3 loop reads CSASENRGRTGELFF.

This rearrangement joins TRBV7-6 to TRBJ1-1; TCRdb's D gene call, TRBD1, goes unchecked for lack of DNA. Germline V gene lookup returns CDR1 SGHVS and CDR2 FNYEAQ. This CDR3 is 16 amino acids long. The CDR3 region is CASSLAQGAEDTEAFF.